One and the same sample provided the 28 T cell receptor beta chains below, sequenced in a study of CD8 T cells in ankylosing spondylitis. Findings and limits, study-wide: Apparently characteristic of ankylosing spondylitis blood was a TCR beta motif (about 8 highly homologous variants).

TCRdb used MiXCR to reprocess the 5' RACE reads, holding one entry per CDR3 protein. The table includes hundreds of thousands of distinct CDR3 sequences, about an eighth detected once. Their recognized antigens are unknown. Material: blood, either unsorted or a sorted T cell fraction (not recorded which). The receptor set was obtained from a male donor with ankylosing spondylitis.

This clonotype was recorded a few times. V usage is TRBV5-1 and J usage is TRBJ1-2; 7 nucleotides agree with TRBD1. With 3 bases clipped from V and 4 bases from J, the junction kept 6 bases outside the gene matches. Looked up from germline, CDR1 is SGHRS and CDR2 is YFSETQ. This CDR3 has 14 amino acids. The CDR3, as DNA: TGCGCCAGCAGCTCAGGGGGTTTCGGCTATGGCTACACCTTC. Translation gives CASSSGGFGYGYTF.

This clonotype was counted a few times. The chain couples TRBV20-1 to TRBJ2-3, with D perhaps TRBD1 (5 bases). CDR1 is DFQATT, CDR2 SNEGSKA, per germline (reference sequence). The CDR3 runs 19 residues. V was trimmed by 3 bases and J by 2 bases, leaving 27 bases between them. The CDR3 DNA sequence: TGCAGTGCTAGTGGTGCCCTCGGATGGGGCAGGACCTCCACAGATACGCAGTATTTT. This translates into CSASGALGWGRTSTDTQYF.

The chain links TRBV5-1 to TRBJ2-2, with D hard to call. The germline gives CDR1 SGHRS, CDR2 YFSETQ. Trimming took 1 base from V and 1 from J, leaving 8 bases between them. CDR3 length equals 15 residues. The CDR3 here is CASSLRLKNTGELFF. CDR3 bases: TGCGCCAGCAGCTTGAGACTTAAGAACACCGGGGAGCTGTTTTTT.

This chain joins TRBV10-1 and TRBJ1-5, with a tentative D call TRBD1 (5 bases). CDR1 is WNHNN, CDR2 SYGVQD, per germline (reference sequence). The CDR3 consists of 13 residues. Trimming pared 4 bases from V and 6 bases from J, leaving 10 bases between. The CDR3 loop reads CASSATESQPQHF. CDR3 coding DNA: TGCGCCAGCAGTGCGACAGAGAGTCAGCCCCAGCATTTT.

This clonotype was observed a few times. The chain carries TRBV12-3 or TRBV12-4 and TRBJ2-2, with TRBD1 identical over 7 bases. There are 14 residues in the CDR3. After removal of 7 bases from V and 3 bases from J, the junction contained 5 bases not matched to a gene. The CDR3 bases are TGTGCCAGCACCCAGACAGGGTACACCGGGGAGCTGTTTTTT. Translation gives CASTQTGYTGELFF.

The chain carries TRBV5-1 and TRBJ2-5, with D perhaps TRBD1 (6 bases). Per the germline V gene, CDR1 is SGHRS and CDR2 is YFSETQ. The V end lost 7 bases, the J end lost 4 bases, and 17 bases lay between the germline ends. This CDR3 region has 14 residues. The CDR3 reads CASRLSTGAETQYF. CDR3 coding DNA: TGCGCCAGCCGCCTCTCGACAGGAGCAGAGACCCAGTACTTC.

The chain combines TRBV20-1 with TRBJ2-1; D is perhaps TRBD1 or TRBD2 (7 bases each). V gave up 8 bases and J gave up 0 bases, with 11 bases separating them. This CDR3 spans 13 amino acids. The germline V gene has CDR1 DFQATT and CDR2 SNEGSKA (reference sequence). CDR3: CSQGGISYNEQFF. The CDR3 DNA follows: TGCAGTCAGGGGGGGATCTCCTACAATGAGCAGTTCTTC.

This chain uses TRBV18 with TRBJ1-1, with 10 bases that match TRBD1. J was trimmed by 2 bases and V by 0 bases; bases with no gene match: 3. Germline CDR1 is KGHSH and CDR2 is LQKENI. The CDR3 has 16 amino acids. The CDR3 is CASSPPRQGANTEAFF. In DNA form, the CDR3 reads TGTGCCAGCTCACCACCGCGACAGGGGGCCAACACTGAAGCTTTCTTT.

In this sample, this clonotype turned up many times. This chain joins TRBV20-1 and TRBJ1-1; maybe TRBD1 (6 bases). Germline V gives CDR1 DFQATT, CDR2 SNEGSKA (reference sequence). The CDR3 is 13 amino acids. V was shortened by 3 bases and J by 5 bases, with 13 bases between the two germline ends. CDR3 loop: CSARAGARTEAFF. CDR3 DNA sequence: TGCAGTGCTAGGGCGGGGGCGAGGACTGAAGCTTTCTTT.

The sample holds a few counts of this clonotype. V gene TRBV20-1 combines with J gene TRBJ2-1; 10 nucleotides line up with TRBD2. The CDR3 has 19 amino acids. In germline, CDR1 is DFQATT, CDR2 SNEGSKA (reference sequence). DNA of the CDR3: TGCATTAAGCAACCGAGAAGGTGGGCTAGCGGGAGCGGGTCGAATGAGCAGTTCTTC. Its translation: CIKQPRRWASGSGSNEQFF.

This clonotype has at least ten counts. V and J are TRBV5-1 and TRBJ1-1; D is uncertain. The V and J ends lost 2 bases and 0 bases respectively, with 8 bases between them. Germline assignment: CDR1 SGHRS and CDR2 YFSETQ. The CDR3 is made up of 14 amino acids. CDR3 loop: CASSFSGMNTEAFF. CDR3 DNA: TGCGCCAGCAGCTTTTCGGGAATGAACACTGAAGCTTTCTTT.

J is TRBJ2-7 and V is TRBV6-6, with 8 bases lining up with TRBD1. The CDR3 has 13 amino acids. Trimming cost V 5 bases and J 4 bases; bases outside gene matches: 4. Germline lookup yields CDR1 MNHNY and CDR2 SVGAGI (reference sequence). This CDR3 is CASSQRQGYEQYF. In DNA form, the CDR3 reads TGTGCCAGCAGTCAGAGACAGGGGTACGAGCAGTACTTC.

The V and J genes are TRBV7-2 and TRBJ1-2; D ambiguous. The CDR3 consists of 12 residues. Germline V lookup: CDR1 SGHTA, CDR2 FQGNSA. Trimming removed 1 base from V and 8 bases from J, with 8 bases in between. For the CDR3, the DNA is TGTGCCAGCAGCTTAGTGGGCCAAGGCTACACCTTC. This gives the protein CASSLVGQGYTF. The full variable domain, in which reference TRBV7-2 and TRBJ1-2 provide the parts outside the CDR3, is GAGVSQSPSNKVTEKGKDVELRCDPISGHTALYWYRQSLGQGLEFLIYFQGNSAPDKSGLPSDRFSAERTGGSVSTLTIQRTQQEDSAVYLCASSLVGQGYTFGSGTRLTVV.

This clonotype was detected ten times or more. The rearrangement links TRBV3-1 to TRBJ2-5, with TRBD2 matching 9 bases. CDR1 and CDR2 from the germline V gene are LGHDT and YNNKEL (reference sequence). The CDR3 is made up of 14 amino acids. V lost 2 bases, J lost 2 bases, and 0 bases stayed unmatched. The CDR3 DNA sequence: TGTGCCAGCAGCCAACTAGCGGGACAAGAGACCCAGTACTTC. Translated, it gives CASSQLAGQETQYF.

The V call is TRBV7-6, the J call TRBJ1-6; 10 nucleotides line up with TRBD1. The V gene's germline CDR1 is SGHVS and CDR2 FNYEAQ. The CDR3 is made up of 15 amino acids. Losses at the gene ends were 6 bases for V and 9 bases for J; bases not matched to a gene: 8. This CDR3 reads CASRRSGTGVSPLHF. DNA for the CDR3: TGTGCCAGCAGAAGATCTGGGACAGGGGTTTCACCCCTCCACTTT.

This sequence joins TRBV3-1 and TRBJ1-4; no firm D call. V lost 4 bases and J lost 2, with 14 bases in between. Germline V gene sequence: CDR1 LGHDT, CDR2 YNNKEL (reference sequence). The CDR3 is made up of 16 amino acids. The CDR3 is CASSPRSGITNEKLFF. CDR3 in DNA: TGTGCCAGCAGCCCGAGATCGGGGATCACTAATGAAAAACTGTTTTTT. Full variable domain (remainder filled in from reference TRBV3-1 and TRBJ1-4): DTAVSQTPKYLVTQMGNDKSIKCEQNLGHDTMYWYKQDSKKFLKIMFSYNNKELIINETVPNRFSPKSPDKAHLNLHINSLELGDSAVYFCASSPRSGITNEKLFFGSGTQLSVL.

The DNA of the CDR3 is TGCAGTGCCACCGGGACAGGGGGCACAGATACGCAGTATTTT. This gives the protein CSATGTGGTDTQYF. The gene calls are TRBV20-1 and TRBJ2-3, with 10 nucleotides matching TRBD1. The CDR3 has 14 amino acids. Germline CDR1 is DFQATT and CDR2 is SNEGSKA (reference sequence). With 6 bases clipped from V and 1 base from J, the junction kept 4 bases outside the gene matches.

This clonotype was seen more than once but under ten times. The chain combines TRBV18 with TRBJ2-7, with D perhaps matching TRBD2 (5 bases). Germline V lookup: CDR1 KGHSH, CDR2 LQKENI. This CDR3 has 15 amino acids. The V and J ends lost 3 bases and 4 bases respectively, with 16 bases between them. CDR3 loop: CASSPRDGLEYEQYF. The CDR3 coding sequence is TGTGCCAGCTCACCCCGAGACGGACTCGAGTACGAGCAGTACTTC.

The V gene is TRBV24-1, the J gene TRBJ1-5; D gene unclear. The CDR3 contains 12 residues. Germline V gene lookup returns CDR1 KGHDR and CDR2 SFDVKD. V was trimmed by 4 bases and J by 4 bases, leaving 4 bases between them. The CDR3 DNA follows: TGTGCCACCAGTGACTGGAATCAGCCCCAGCATTTT. Translated, it gives CATSDWNQPQHF.

The CDR3 nucleotides are TGTGCCAGCAGCCCAGACAGGGGGCTCGTCTCTGGAAACACCATATATTTT. It specifies CASSPDRGLVSGNTIYF. The chain employs TRBV7-7 and TRBJ1-3, with TRBD1 matching over 10 bases. There are 17 residues in the CDR3. Germline V CDR1 and CDR2: SSHAT, FNYEAQ (reference sequence). Germline trimming cut 5 bases from V and 0 bases from J; bases unmatched to any gene: 7.

This clonotype was counted ten times or more. V is TRBV5-1 and J is TRBJ1-5; D not certain. Between the trimmed V and J ends, which lost 4 bases and 0 bases, there was a span of 17 bases. Looked up from germline, CDR1 is SGHRS and CDR2 is YFSETQ. The CDR3 length is 17 residues. CDR3 residues: CASSPGRTADSNQPQHF. CDR3 in DNA: TGCGCCAGCAGCCCCGGACGCACAGCAGATAGCAATCAGCCCCAGCATTTT.

J is TRBJ1-4 and V is TRBV27; D perhaps matches TRBD1 (5 bases). The CDR3 has 15 amino acids. Germline CDR1 MNHEY, CDR2 SMNVEV (reference sequence). The germline V and J ends were trimmed by 3 bases and 8 bases, with 16 bases remaining between them. CDR3 loop: CASSFGTGGKEKLFF. CDR3 in DNA: TGTGCCAGCAGTTTTGGTACGGGGGGAAAGGAAAAACTGTTTTTT.

This clonotype was picked up a small number of times. This chain joins TRBV27 and TRBJ2-7, with D possibly TRBD1 on 6 matching bases. The CDR3 sequence is 12 residues long. Trimming removed 7 bases at V and 2 bases at J, with 9 bases between. Germline loops: CDR1 MNHEY, CDR2 SMNVEV (reference sequence). The chain's CDR3 is CASNDRTYEQYV. The CDR3 DNA is TGTGCCAGCAATGACAGGACCTACGAGCAGTACGTC.

The table lists this clonotype with a few counts. The chain is built from TRBV24-1 and TRBJ2-1; no definite D call. Germline V gene lookup returns CDR1 KGHDR and CDR2 SFDVKD. There are 11 residues in the CDR3. The V end lost 3 bases, the J end lost 6 bases, and 2 bases lay between the germline ends. The CDR3 is CATSDPNEQFF. The CDR3, as DNA: TGTGCCACCAGTGATCCCAATGAGCAGTTCTTC.

The chain links TRBV4-1 to TRBJ1-5; possible D gene TRBD1, 5 bases. V lost 2 bases to trimming and J lost 2 bases, with 22 bases between them. This CDR3 comprises 19 residues. The germline gives CDR1 MGHRA, CDR2 YSYEKL. The CDR3 DNA reads as TGCGCCAGCAGCCAACCCGGGACCCAGCTCAATATTGGCAATCAGCCCCAGCATTTT. Amino acids: CASSQPGTQLNIGNQPQHF.

This chain connects TRBV24-1 to TRBJ2-1; a possible D gene is TRBD1 (5 bases). CDR1 and CDR2 (germline): KGHDR, SFDVKD. V lost 2 bases to trimming and J lost 8 bases, with 15 bases between them. There are 15 residues in the CDR3. The CDR3 protein is CATSDSWQGIYEQFF. The CDR3 nucleotides are TGTGCCACCAGTGATTCCTGGCAGGGTATCTATGAGCAGTTCTTC.

The V gene is TRBV2, the J gene TRBJ1-5; TRBD1 is a possible D gene (5 bases). The CDR3 loop spans 13 amino acids. Germline V gene lookup returns CDR1 SNHLY and CDR2 FYNNEI. Between the trimmed V and J ends, which lost 6 bases and 3 bases, there was a span of 9 bases. CDR3 region: CASRRDVNQPQHF. The CDR3 DNA sequence: TGTGCCAGCAGGAGGGACGTCAATCAGCCCCAGCATTTT.

The chain has TRBV9 and TRBJ1-2; a weak D match, TRBD1 (5 bases). The germline gives CDR1 SGDLS, CDR2 YYNGEE. V gave up 0 bases and J gave up 4 bases, with 10 bases separating them. The CDR3 runs to 14 residues. The CDR3 DNA is TGTGCCAGCAGCGTAGTGGCGGGGGGCTATGGCTACACCTTC. Translated: CASSVVAGGYGYTF.